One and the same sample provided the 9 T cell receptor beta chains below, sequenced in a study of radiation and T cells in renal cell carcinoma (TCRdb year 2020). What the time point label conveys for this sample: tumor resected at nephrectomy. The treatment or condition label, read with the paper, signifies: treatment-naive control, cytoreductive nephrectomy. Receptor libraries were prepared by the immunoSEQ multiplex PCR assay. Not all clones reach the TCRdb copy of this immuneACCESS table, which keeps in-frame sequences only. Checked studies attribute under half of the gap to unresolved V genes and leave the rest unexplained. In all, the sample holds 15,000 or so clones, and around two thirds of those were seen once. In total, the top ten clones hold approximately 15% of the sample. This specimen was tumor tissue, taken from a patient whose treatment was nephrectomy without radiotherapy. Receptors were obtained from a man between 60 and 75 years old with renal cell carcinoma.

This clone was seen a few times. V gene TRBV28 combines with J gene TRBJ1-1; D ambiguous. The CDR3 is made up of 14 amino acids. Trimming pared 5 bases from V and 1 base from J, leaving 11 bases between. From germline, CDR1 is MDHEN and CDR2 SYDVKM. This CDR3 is CASSVRRGNTEAFF. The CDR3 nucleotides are TGTGCCAGCAGTGTCCGCCGGGGGAACACTGAAGCTTTCTTT.

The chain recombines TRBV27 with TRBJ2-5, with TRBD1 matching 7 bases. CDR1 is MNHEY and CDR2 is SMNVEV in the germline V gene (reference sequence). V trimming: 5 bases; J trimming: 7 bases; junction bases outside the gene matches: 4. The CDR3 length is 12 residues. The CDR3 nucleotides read TGTGCCAGCAGTACCTCAGGGGGGACCCAGTACTTC. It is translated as CASSTSGGTQYF.

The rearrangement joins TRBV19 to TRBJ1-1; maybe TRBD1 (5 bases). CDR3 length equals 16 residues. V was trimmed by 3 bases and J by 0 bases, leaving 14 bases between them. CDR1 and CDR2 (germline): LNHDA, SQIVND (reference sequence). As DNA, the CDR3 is TGTGCCAGTAGTATCGCGACGGGACGAATGAACACTGAAGCTTTCTTT. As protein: CASSIATGRMNTEAFF.

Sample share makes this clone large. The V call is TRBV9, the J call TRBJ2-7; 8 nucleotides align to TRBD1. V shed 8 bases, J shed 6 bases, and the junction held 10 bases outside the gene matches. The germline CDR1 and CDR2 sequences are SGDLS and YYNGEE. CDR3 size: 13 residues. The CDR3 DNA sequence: TGTGCCAGTCAAGGTGGAACAGGGGGCGAGCAGTACTTC. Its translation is CASQGGTGGEQYF.

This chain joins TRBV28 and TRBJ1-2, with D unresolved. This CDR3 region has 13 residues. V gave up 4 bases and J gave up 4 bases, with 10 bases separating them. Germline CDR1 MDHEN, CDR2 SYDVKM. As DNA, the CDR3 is TGTGCCAGCAGTTGGAGCGGGAGCTATGGCTACACCTTC. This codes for CASSWSGSYGYTF.

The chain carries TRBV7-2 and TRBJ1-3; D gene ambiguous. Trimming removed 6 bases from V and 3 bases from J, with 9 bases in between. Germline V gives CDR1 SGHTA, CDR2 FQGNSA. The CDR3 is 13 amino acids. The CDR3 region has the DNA TGTGCCAGCAGTCGAGTTATTGGAAACACCATATATTTT. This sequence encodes CASSRVIGNTIYF.

CDR3 loop: CASSPPGANEQYF. The CDR3 DNA sequence: TGTGCCAGCTCACCACCGGGGGCGAACGAGCAGTACTTC. The chain couples TRBV18 to TRBJ2-7, with D perhaps TRBD1 (6 bases). Trimming left V 0 bases short and J 5 bases short, with 8 bases between. The CDR3 is made up of 13 amino acids. CDR1 is KGHSH, CDR2 LQKENI, per germline.

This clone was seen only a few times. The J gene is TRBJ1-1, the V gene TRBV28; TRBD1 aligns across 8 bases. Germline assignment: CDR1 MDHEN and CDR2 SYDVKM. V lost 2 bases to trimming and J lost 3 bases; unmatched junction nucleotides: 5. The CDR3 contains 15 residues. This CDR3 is CASSLAGGVDTEAFF. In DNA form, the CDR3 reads TGTGCCAGCAGTTTAGCAGGGGGCGTCGACACTGAAGCTTTCTTT.

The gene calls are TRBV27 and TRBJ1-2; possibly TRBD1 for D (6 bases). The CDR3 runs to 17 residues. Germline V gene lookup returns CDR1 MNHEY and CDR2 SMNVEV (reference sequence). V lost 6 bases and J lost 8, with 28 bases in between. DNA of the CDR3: TGTGCCAGCAGCCTGGACCCTGGGGGGGGCGCGGTAAAAGGCTACACCTTC. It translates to CASSLDPGGGAVKGYTF.